What follows is one T cell receptor beta chain and its context. CDR1 SGDLS and CDR2 YYNGEE come from the germline V gene. After removal of 3 bases from V and 0 bases from J, the junction contained 9 bases not matched to a gene. CDR3 size: 16 residues. Some clones are missing from TCRdb's copy, which holds only in-frame ones; the method was immunoSEQ multiplex PCR. The profile shows 150,000 to 200,000 clones, around 90% of them singletons. The data stem from a study of blood T cell repertoires in COVID-19. Sequenced: peripheral blood. The clonotype was recovered from a woman of 80 years or more with COVID-19, enrolled during active disease. The genes are TRBV9 and TRBJ2-7; TRBD2 agrees at 7 bases. CDR3 sequence: CASSAGSLAASYEQYF. DNA for the CDR3: TGTGCCAGCAGCGCCGGGTCCCTAGCGGCCTCCTACGAGCAGTACTTC. Full variable domain (remainder filled in from reference TRBV9 and TRBJ2-7): DSGVTQTPKHLITATGQRVTLRCSPRSGDLSVYWYQQSLDQGLQFLIQYYNGEERAKGNILERFSAQQFPDLHSELNLSSLELGDSALYFCASSAGSLAASYEQYFGPGTRLTVT.